The source of this T cell receptor (beta chain) is a study of vaccination effects on CD4 cells after COVID-19. Background on the study: Before sequencing took place, the ViraFEST assay used viral peptide pools to expand antigen-specific CD4+ T cells. Study observations and caveats: The study dataset contains few convalescent patients and includes no early post-infection timepoints.

Worth noting for this clone: Its antigen is still unknown.

Germline values: CDR1 GTSNPN, CDR2 SVGIG (reference sequence). This CDR3 has 14 residues. V shed 3 bases, J shed 4 bases, and the junction held 5 bases outside the gene matches. Isolating CD4+ T cells followed ten to eleven days of culture. The healthy vaccine recipients, who had no prior SARS-CoV-2 infection, showed negative nucleocapsid antibodies. Half the medium was replaced with IL-2 medium on days 3 and 7. Some clones are missing from TCRdb's copy, which holds only in-frame ones; the method was immunoSEQ multiplex PCR. This sample has 70,000 or so clones, with approximately 80% found just once. This TCR came from a human donor who received a COVID-19 vaccine. V is TRBV30 and J is TRBJ2-2, with TRBD2 matching over 7 bases. This specimen consisted of CD4+ T cells from PBMCs cultured without peptide, obtained before COVID-19 vaccination. In DNA form, the CDR3 reads TGTGCCTGGAGAGCAATAGCGGGCACCGGGGAGCTGTTTTTT. The encoded protein is CAWRAIAGTGELFF.